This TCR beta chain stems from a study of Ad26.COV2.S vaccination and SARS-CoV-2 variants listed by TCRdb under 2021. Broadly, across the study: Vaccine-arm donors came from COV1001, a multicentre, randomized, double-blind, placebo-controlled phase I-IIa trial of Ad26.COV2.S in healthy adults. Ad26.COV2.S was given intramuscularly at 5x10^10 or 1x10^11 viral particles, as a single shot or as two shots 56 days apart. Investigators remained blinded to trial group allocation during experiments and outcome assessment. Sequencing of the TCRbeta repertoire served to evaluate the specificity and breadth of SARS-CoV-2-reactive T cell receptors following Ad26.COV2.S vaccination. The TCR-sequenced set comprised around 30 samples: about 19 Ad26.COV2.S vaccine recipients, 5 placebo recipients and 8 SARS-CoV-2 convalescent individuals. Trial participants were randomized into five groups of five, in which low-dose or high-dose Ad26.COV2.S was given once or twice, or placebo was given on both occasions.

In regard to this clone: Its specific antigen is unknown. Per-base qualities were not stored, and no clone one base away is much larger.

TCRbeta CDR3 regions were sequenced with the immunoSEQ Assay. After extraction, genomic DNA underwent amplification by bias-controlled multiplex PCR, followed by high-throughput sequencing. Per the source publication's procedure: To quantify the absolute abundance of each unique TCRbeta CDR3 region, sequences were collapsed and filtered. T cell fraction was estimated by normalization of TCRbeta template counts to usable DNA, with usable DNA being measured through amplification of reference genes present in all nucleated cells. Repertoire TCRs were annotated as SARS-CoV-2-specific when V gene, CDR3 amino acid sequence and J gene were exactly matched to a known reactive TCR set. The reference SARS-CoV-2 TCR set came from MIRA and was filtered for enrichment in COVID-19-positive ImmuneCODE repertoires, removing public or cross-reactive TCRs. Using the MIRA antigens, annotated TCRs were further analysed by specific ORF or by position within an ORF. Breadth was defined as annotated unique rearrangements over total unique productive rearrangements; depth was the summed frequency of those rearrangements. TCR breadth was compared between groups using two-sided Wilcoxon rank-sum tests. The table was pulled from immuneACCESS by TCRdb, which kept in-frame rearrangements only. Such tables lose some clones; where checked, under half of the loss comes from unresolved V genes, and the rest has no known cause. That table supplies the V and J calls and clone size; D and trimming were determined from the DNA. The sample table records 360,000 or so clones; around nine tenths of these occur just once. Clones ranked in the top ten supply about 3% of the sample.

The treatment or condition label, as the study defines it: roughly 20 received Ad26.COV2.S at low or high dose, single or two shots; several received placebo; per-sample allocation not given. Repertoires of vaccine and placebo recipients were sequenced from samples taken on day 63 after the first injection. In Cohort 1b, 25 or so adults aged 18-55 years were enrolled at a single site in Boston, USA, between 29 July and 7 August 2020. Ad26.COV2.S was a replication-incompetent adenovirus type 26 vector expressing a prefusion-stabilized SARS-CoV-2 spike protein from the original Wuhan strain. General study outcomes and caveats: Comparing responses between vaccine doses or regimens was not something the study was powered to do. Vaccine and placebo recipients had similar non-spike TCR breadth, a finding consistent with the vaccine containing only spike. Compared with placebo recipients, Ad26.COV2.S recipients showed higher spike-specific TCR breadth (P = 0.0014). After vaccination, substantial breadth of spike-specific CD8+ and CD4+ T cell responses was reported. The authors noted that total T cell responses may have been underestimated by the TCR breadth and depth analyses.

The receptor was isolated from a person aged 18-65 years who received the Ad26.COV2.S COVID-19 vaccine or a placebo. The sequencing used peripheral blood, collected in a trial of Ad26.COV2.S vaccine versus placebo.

Read as DNA, the sequence is TGTGCCAGCAGCCGATCGGAGGGGGAGCTGTTTTTT. This sequence encodes CASSRSEGELFF. The rearrangement combines TRBV7-9 with TRBJ2-2, with no D gene named confidently. CDR1 and CDR2 are drawn from the germline V gene (reference sequence): SEHNR, FQNEAQ. Trimming removed 5 bases from V and 8 bases from J, leaving 9 bases between the germline ends. The CDR3 starts with the cysteine, ends with the phenylalanine, and has 12 residues. Kept here is only the CDR3 DNA, which spans 36 bases and is read in frame from base 1.